The 23 T cell receptor beta chains below all came from one sample that was sequenced in a study of cytomegalovirus exposure and HLA in healthy donors. The PCR employed 60 Vbeta primers together with 13 Jbeta primers. Some clones are missing from TCRdb's copy, which holds only in-frame ones; the method was immunoSEQ multiplex PCR. The sample consists of some 100,000 clones, under 80% of them appearing once. What was sequenced was PBMCs. Receptors originate from a woman between 45 and 65 years old in good health and CMV-seropositive.

The CDR3 DNA reads TGTGCCAGCAGTTTATCTCAAGCGAGCTCCTATAATTCACCCCTCCACTTT. Translation: CASSLSQASSYNSPLHF. This chain connects TRBV27 to TRBJ1-6; no definite D call. The V end lost 0 bases, the J end lost 0 bases, and 9 bases lay between the germline ends. The CDR3 has 17 residues. Germline values: CDR1 MNHEY, CDR2 SMNVEV (reference sequence).

This clone has just one count. The chain combines TRBV2 with TRBJ1-1; possibly TRBD1 for D (5 bases). V lost 4 bases, J lost 7 bases, and 22 bases lay in between. CDR1 and CDR2 (germline): SNHLY, FYNNEI. CDR3 length: 16 residues. The DNA of the CDR3 is TGTGCCAGCAGTGGGTCCCTGGGGGGGGACCGCCTTGAAGCTTTCTTT. This encodes CASSGSLGGDRLEAFF.

V is TRBV7-8 and J is TRBJ2-1; 10 nucleotides match TRBD2. The CDR3 is 15 amino acids. The V gene end was trimmed by 3 bases and the J gene end by 7 bases; junction bases not matched to a gene: 6. Germline V gene lookup returns CDR1 SGHVS and CDR2 FQNEAQ. CDR3 amino acids: CASSLDLSGRNEQFF. The DNA for the CDR3 is TGTGCCAGCAGCTTGGATCTTAGCGGGAGGAATGAGCAGTTCTTC. Complete variable domain (other parts from reference TRBV7-8 and TRBJ2-1): GAGVSQSPRYKVAKRGQDVALRCDPISGHVSLFWYQQALGQGPEFLTYFQNEAQLDKSGLPSDRFFAERPEGSVSTLKIQRTQQEDSAVYLCASSLDLSGRNEQFFGPGTRLTVL.

This clone turned up a few times. The chain is built from TRBV7-9 and TRBJ1-4; D call uncertain. CDR1 is SEHNR and CDR2 is FQNEAQ in the germline V gene (reference sequence). The germline V and J ends were trimmed by 5 bases and 12 bases, with 13 bases remaining between them. The CDR3 runs to 12 residues. This chain's CDR3 is CASSPRLSELFF. In DNA form, the CDR3 reads TGTGCCAGCAGCCCAAGACTAAGTGAACTGTTTTTT. Using reference TRBV7-9 and TRBJ1-4 for the parts outside the CDR3, the full variable domain is DTGVSQNPRHKITKRGQNVTFRCDPISEHNRLYWYRQTLGQGPEFLTYFQNEAQLEKSRLLSDRFSAERPKGSFSTLEIQRTEQGDSAMYLCASSPRLSELFFGSGTQLSVL.

This clone was observed a handful of times. The chain links TRBV19 to TRBJ2-7; 13 bases line up with TRBD2. Germline-derived CDR1 and CDR2 are LNHDA and SQIVND (reference sequence). The trim removed 5 bases at V and 5 bases at J, leaving 9 bases unmatched. CDR3 length: 16 residues. CDR3 coding DNA: TGTGCCAGTAGTGGACGGGGGACTAGCGGGATAAACGAGCAGTACTTC. Protein: CASSGRGTSGINEQYF.

The rearrangement joins TRBV9 to TRBJ1-1; the match to TRBD1 covers 7 bases. The V and J ends lost 0 bases and 1 base, in that order; junction bases with no gene match: 12. The CDR3 spans 18 residues. The germline gives CDR1 SGDLS, CDR2 YYNGEE. The CDR3 region is CASSVAFGQAETNTEAFF. The DNA of the CDR3 is TGTGCCAGCAGCGTAGCCTTTGGACAGGCCGAAACGAACACTGAAGCTTTCTTT.

The V gene is TRBV5-4, the J gene TRBJ1-6; TRBD1 is a possible D gene (5 bases). V was cut by 4 bases and J by 2 bases, with 10 bases left in between. Looked up from germline, CDR1 is SGHNT and CDR2 is YYREEE (reference sequence). CDR3 size: 15 residues. CDR3 coding DNA: TGTGCCAGCAGCCCGGGGGGGGCCTATAATTCACCCCTCCACTTT. This gives the protein CASSPGGAYNSPLHF.

This rearrangement joins TRBV9 to TRBJ2-5; a weak D match, TRBD2 (6 bases). TRBJ2-7 explains the end of the DNA better; the J call may be wrong. This CDR3 has 14 amino acids. CDR1 SGDLS and CDR2 YYNGEE come from the germline V gene. CDR3 loop: CASSSRGGDYEQYF. CDR3 bases: TGTGCCAGCAGCTCCCGGGGAGGAGACTACGAGCAGTACTTC.

This chain connects TRBV6-5 to TRBJ1-2; possibly TRBD1 for D (5 bases). Germline V CDR1 and CDR2: MNHEY, SVGAGI. The CDR3 runs 14 residues. V lost 2 bases, J lost 2 bases, and 9 bases lay in between. CDR3 in amino acids: CASSYDTGNYGYTF. The CDR3 DNA reads TGTGCCAGCAGTTACGACACAGGAAACTATGGCTACACCTTC.

On this clone: At one end, the junction sequence differs from germline, possibly due to a read error. The gene calls are TRBV7-9 and TRBJ2-1, with D possibly matching TRBD2 (5 bases). Per germline, CDR1 SEHNR and CDR2 FQNEAQ (reference sequence). The CDR3 extends over 16 amino acids. In nucleotides, the CDR3 is TGTTCCAGCAGCTTAGCCCGGACTGAACGGCGCGCGGCGCAGTTCTTC. This gives the protein CSSSLARTERRAAQFF.

This sequence joins TRBV5-1 and TRBJ2-1; TRBD2 aligns across 8 bases. After removal of 7 bases from V and 6 bases from J, the junction contained 21 bases not matched to a gene. Germline values: CDR1 SGHRS, CDR2 YFSETQ. CDR3 length equals 18 residues. In DNA form, the CDR3 reads TGCGCCAGCCGACCCCACGGACTAGCCTCGGGGTTAAGCAATGAGCAGTTCTTC. Protein product: CASRPHGLASGLSNEQFF.

The chain couples TRBV10-2 to TRBJ2-7, with D tentatively TRBD2 (5 bases). V lost 7 bases and J 8 bases, leaving 21 bases between the germline ends. Germline V gives CDR1 WSHSY, CDR2 SAAADI. The length of the CDR3 is 14 residues. CDR3 region: CASISPAEASKQYF. For the CDR3, the DNA is TGCGCCAGCATAAGTCCAGCGGAGGCCTCCAAGCAGTACTTC.

The V call is TRBV28, the J call TRBJ2-2, with D perhaps matching TRBD1 (6 bases). Germline lookup yields CDR1 MDHEN and CDR2 SYDVKM. V was clipped by 8 bases and J by 2 bases, with 9 bases between them. The CDR3 totals 13 residues. The CDR3 DNA reads TGTGCCAGCCCGGACAGTAACACCGGGGAGCTGTTTTTT. Amino acids: CASPDSNTGELFF. The full variable domain, in which reference TRBV28 and TRBJ2-2 provide the parts outside the CDR3, is DVKVTQSSRYLVKRTGEKVFLECVQDMDHENMFWYRQDPGLGLRLIYFSYDVKMKEKGDIPEGYSVSREKKERFSLILESASTNQTSMYLCASPDSNTGELFFGEGSRLTVL.

In regard to this clone: This specimen includes other DNA sequences encoding the same CDR3. The V call is TRBV5-1, the J call TRBJ1-1; D perhaps matches TRBD1 (6 bases). The germline V and J ends were trimmed by 0 bases and 6 bases, with 12 bases remaining between them. Germline CDR1 reads SGHRS; CDR2 reads YFSETQ. The CDR3 has 14 residues. CDR3 nucleotide sequence: TGCGCCAGCAGCTTGGGGGGGCTACGAGCTGAAGCTTTCTTT. Protein product: CASSLGGLRAEAFF.

The chain recombines TRBV27 with TRBJ2-7, with D possibly being TRBD2 (6 bases). Germline V gives CDR1 MNHEY, CDR2 SMNVEV (reference sequence). The CDR3 is made up of 17 amino acids. V was trimmed by 6 bases and J by 2 bases, leaving 23 bases between them. The CDR3 reads CASSLIPGASFPYEQYF. CDR3 DNA sequence: TGTGCCAGCAGCCTAATACCGGGAGCCTCGTTCCCCTACGAGCAGTACTTC.

The genes are TRBV7-9 and TRBJ2-5; tentative D call: TRBD2 (6 bases). Trimming took 1 base from V and 6 from J, leaving 15 bases between them. The CDR3 spans 15 residues. CDR1 is SEHNR and CDR2 is FQNEAQ in the germline V gene (reference sequence). This chain's CDR3 is CASSLDTHGGKTQYF. DNA for the CDR3: TGTGCCAGCAGCTTAGATACTCACGGAGGGAAGACCCAGTACTTC. Supplemented by reference TRBV7-9 and TRBJ2-5, the full variable domain reads DTGVSQNPRHKITKRGQNVTFRCDPISEHNRLYWYRQTLGQGPEFLTYFQNEAQLEKSRLLSDRFSAERPKGSFSTLEIQRTEQGDSAMYLCASSLDTHGGKTQYFGPGTRLLVL.

This clone showed up just a few times. The rearrangement joins TRBV11-2 to TRBJ2-7; TRBD2 matches at 12 bases. The CDR3 has 16 amino acids. Germline V gives CDR1 SGHAT, CDR2 FQNNGV. After removal of 4 bases from V and 0 bases from J, the junction contained 4 bases not matched to a gene. The CDR3 loop reads CASSWLAGGSSYEQYF. Here the CDR3 DNA reads TGTGCCAGCAGCTGGCTAGCGGGAGGGTCCTCCTACGAGCAGTACTTC. Combining the CDR3 with reference TRBV11-2 and TRBJ2-7 gives the whole variable domain EAGVAQSPRYKIIEKRQSVAFWCNPISGHATLYWYQQILGQGPKLLIQFQNNGVVDDSQLPKDRFSAERLKGVDSTLKIQPAKLEDSAVYLCASSWLAGGSSYEQYFGPGTRLTVT.

The genes are TRBV5-1 and TRBJ2-1; tentative D call: TRBD2 (6 bases). The CDR3 runs 17 residues. Trimming removed 2 bases from V and 0 bases from J, with 15 bases in between. The germline gives CDR1 SGHRS, CDR2 YFSETQ. The CDR3 reads CASSLPLARSSYNEQFF. The CDR3 DNA reads TGCGCCAGCAGCTTACCGCTAGCGAGATCCTCCTACAATGAGCAGTTCTTC.

CDR3 loop: CASSSTGYPSYEQYF. DNA of the CDR3: TGTGCCAGCAGCTCGACAGGTTATCCTTCCTACGAGCAGTACTTC. The chain uses TRBV5-5 and TRBJ2-7; perhaps TRBD1 as D (6 bases). The length of the CDR3 is 15 residues. Germline V gene lookup returns CDR1 SGHKS and CDR2 YYEKEE (reference sequence). Trimming took 3 bases from V and 1 from J, leaving 14 bases between them. Looking up the rest from reference TRBV5-5 and TRBJ2-7 gives the full variable domain: DAGVTQSPTHLIKTRGQQVTLRCSPISGHKSVSWYQQVLGQGPQFIFQYYEKEERGRGNFPDRFSARQFPNYSSELNVNALLLGDSALYLCASSSTGYPSYEQYFGPGTRLTVT.

To note about this clone: Likely a read error: the CDR3 ends without its conserved phenylalanine or tryptophan. No DNA is shown, since the ends of the CDR3 on it are uncertain; the CDR3 is the one TCRdb lists. The chain is built from TRBV4-1 and TRBJ2-7; TRBD2 was called by the table and not checked on the DNA. The CDR3 extends over 22 residues, inclusive of both ends. Germline V CDR1 and CDR2: MGHRA, YSYEKL. The CDR3: CASSPAPPPSGRRRAVLRGPVP.

This clone was observed a handful of times. The chain has TRBV30 and TRBJ2-5; D call uncertain. Germline lookup yields CDR1 GTSNPN and CDR2 SVGIG (reference sequence). This CDR3 is 12 amino acids long. V gave up 0 bases and J gave up 5 bases, with 7 bases separating them. The CDR3: CAWSVLRETQYF. The CDR3 region has the DNA TGTGCCTGGAGTGTTTTGAGGGAGACCCAGTACTTC.

This clone showed up just a few times. The genes are TRBV10-3 and TRBJ1-3; TRBD1 agrees at 8 bases. The V gene's germline CDR1 is ENHRY and CDR2 SYGVKD. J gave up 7 bases and V 2 bases, and 4 bases lay outside the gene matches. The CDR3 spans 14 residues. CDR3 nucleotides: TGTGCCATCAGTGAGGCGGACAGGGAGAACACCATATATTTT. It codes for CAISEADRENTIYF.

The chain employs TRBV9 and TRBJ1-2; 7 nucleotides agree with TRBD1. Trimming removed 4 bases from V and 7 bases from J; junction bases left unmatched: 7. Germline CDR1 is SGDLS and CDR2 is YYNGEE. This CDR3 comprises 13 residues. CDR3 in DNA: TGTGCCAGCAGCTCTGGACAGGACCCTGGCTACACCTTC. It specifies CASSSGQDPGYTF.